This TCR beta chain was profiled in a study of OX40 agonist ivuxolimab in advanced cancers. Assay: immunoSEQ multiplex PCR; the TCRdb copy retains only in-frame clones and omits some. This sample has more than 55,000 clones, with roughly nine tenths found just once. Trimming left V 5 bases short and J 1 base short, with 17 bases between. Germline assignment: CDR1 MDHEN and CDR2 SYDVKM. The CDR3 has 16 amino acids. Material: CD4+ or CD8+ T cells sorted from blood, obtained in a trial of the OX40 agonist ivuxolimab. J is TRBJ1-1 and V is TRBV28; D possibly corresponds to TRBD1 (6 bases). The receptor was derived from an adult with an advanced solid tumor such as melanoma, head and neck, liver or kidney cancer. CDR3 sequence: CASSPTGTSRNTEAFF. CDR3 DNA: TGTGCCAGCAGTCCTACTGGGACATCTCGGAACACTGAAGCTTTCTTT.